This TCR beta chain was retrieved from a study of T cell responses to AZD1222 COVID-19 vaccine. The CDR3 covers 11 residues. Germline lookup yields CDR1 MNHEY and CDR2 SVGAGI. Trimming pared 8 bases from V and 0 bases from J, leaving 5 bases between. The method was immunoSEQ multiplex PCR; TCRdb's version includes in-frame clones alone and lacks a portion of them. Of about 160,000 clones listed, roughly nine tenths are singletons. Sample: peripheral blood, taken on day 0 of AZD1222 vaccination. The receptor was derived from an adult in good health. The chain uses TRBV6-5 and TRBJ2-7; D ambiguous. The CDR3 reads CASAGSYEQYV. The CDR3 DNA follows: TGTGCCAGCGCCGGCTCCTACGAGCAGTACGTC.